This T cell receptor beta chain was recorded in a study of cytomegalovirus exposure and HLA in healthy donors. Germline assignment: CDR1 SGHRS and CDR2 YFSETQ. The CDR3 length is 15 residues. V shed 4 bases and J 3 bases; nucleotides not matched to a gene: 5. Using immunoSEQ multiplex PCR, the repertoire was profiled, and TCRdb retains in-frame clones only, with some absent. The sample includes tens of thousands of clones, 94% of them seen just once. Specimen: PBMCs. The V call is TRBV5-1, the J call TRBJ2-2; 8 positions match TRBD2. This TCR was sampled from a woman aged 18 to 35 in good health and CMV-seropositive. The CDR3 spells CASSGGLGDTGELFF. The CDR3 DNA is TGCGCCAGCAGCGGGGGACTAGGGGACACCGGGGAGCTGTTTTTT.